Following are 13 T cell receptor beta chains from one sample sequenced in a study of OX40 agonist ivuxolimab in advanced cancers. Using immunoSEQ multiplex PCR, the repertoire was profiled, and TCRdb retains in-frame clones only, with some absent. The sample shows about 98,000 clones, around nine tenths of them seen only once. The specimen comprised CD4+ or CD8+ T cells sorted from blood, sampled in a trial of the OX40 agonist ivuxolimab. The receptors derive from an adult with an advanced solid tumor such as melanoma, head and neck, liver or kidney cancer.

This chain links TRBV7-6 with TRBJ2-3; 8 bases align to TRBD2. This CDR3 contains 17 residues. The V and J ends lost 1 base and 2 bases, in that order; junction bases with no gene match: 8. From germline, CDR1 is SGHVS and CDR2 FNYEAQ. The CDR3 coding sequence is TGTGCCAGCAGCTTAGTCCCAGCGGGAGTCCCCACAGATACGCAGTATTTT. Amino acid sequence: CASSLVPAGVPTDTQYF.

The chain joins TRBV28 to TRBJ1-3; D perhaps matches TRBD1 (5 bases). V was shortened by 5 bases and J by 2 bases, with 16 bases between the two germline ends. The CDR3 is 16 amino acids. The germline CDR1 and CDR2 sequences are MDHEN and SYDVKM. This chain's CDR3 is CASSPTRRGAGNTIYF. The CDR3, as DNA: TGTGCCAGCAGTCCGACCCGGAGGGGAGCTGGAAACACCATATATTTT.

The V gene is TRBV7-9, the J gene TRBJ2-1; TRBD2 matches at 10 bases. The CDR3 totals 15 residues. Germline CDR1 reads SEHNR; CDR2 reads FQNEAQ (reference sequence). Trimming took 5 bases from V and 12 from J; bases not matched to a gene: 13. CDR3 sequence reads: CASSTPGTSARGQFF. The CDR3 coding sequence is TGTGCCAGCAGCACCCCCGGGACTAGCGCCCGGGGGCAGTTCTTC.

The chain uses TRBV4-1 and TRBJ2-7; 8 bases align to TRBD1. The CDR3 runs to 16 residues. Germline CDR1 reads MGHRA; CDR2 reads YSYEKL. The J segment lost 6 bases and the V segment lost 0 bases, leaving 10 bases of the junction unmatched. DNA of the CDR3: TGCGCCAGCAGCCAAGAGGTCGGGACAGGTCGTCTCGAGCAGTACTTC. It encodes CASSQEVGTGRLEQYF.

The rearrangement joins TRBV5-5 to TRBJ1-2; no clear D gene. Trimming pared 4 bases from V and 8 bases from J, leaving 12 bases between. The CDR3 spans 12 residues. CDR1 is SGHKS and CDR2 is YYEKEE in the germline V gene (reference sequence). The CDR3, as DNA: TGTGCCAGCAGCCGGCTCGAGGGCGGCTACACCTTC. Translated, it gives CASSRLEGGYTF. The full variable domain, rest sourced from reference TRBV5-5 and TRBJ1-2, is DAGVTQSPTHLIKTRGQQVTLRCSPISGHKSVSWYQQVLGQGPQFIFQYYEKEERGRGNFPDRFSARQFPNYSSELNVNALLLGDSALYLCASSRLEGGYTFGSGTRLTVV.

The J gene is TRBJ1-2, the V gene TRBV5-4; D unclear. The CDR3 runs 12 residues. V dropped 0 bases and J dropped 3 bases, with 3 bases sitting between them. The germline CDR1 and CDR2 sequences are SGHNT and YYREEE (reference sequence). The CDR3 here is CASSLADYGYTF. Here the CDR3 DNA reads TGTGCCAGCAGCTTGGCGGACTATGGCTACACCTTC.

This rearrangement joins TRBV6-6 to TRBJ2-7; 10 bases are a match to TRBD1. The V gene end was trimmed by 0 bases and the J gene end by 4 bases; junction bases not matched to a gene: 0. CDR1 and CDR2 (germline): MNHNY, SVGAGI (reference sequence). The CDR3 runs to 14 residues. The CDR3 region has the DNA TGTGCCAGCAGTTACTCGGACAGGGGGTACGAGCAGTACGTC. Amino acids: CASSYSDRGYEQYV.

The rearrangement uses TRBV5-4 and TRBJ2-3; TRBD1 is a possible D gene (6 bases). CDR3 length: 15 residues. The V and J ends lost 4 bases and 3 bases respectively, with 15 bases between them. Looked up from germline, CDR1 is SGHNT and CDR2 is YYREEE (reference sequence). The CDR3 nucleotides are TGTGCCAGCAGCCCAGCGTCCAGGGGAACAGATACGCAGTATTTT. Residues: CASSPASRGTDTQYF.

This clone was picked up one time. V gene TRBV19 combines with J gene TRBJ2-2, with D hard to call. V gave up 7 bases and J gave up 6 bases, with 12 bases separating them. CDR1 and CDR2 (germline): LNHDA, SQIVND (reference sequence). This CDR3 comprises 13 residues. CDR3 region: CASTPWSSGELFF. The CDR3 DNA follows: TGTGCCAGTACCCCCTGGTCGTCCGGGGAGCTGTTTTTT.

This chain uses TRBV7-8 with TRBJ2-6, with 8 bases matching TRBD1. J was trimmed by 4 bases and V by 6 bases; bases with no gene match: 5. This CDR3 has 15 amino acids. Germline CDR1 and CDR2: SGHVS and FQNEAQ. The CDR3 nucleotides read TGTGCCAGCAGATGGACAGGGAACGGGGCCAACGTCCTGACTTTC. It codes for CASRWTGNGANVLTF. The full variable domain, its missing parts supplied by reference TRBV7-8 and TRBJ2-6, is GAGVSQSPRYKVAKRGQDVALRCDPISGHVSLFWYQQALGQGPEFLTYFQNEAQLDKSGLPSDRFFAERPEGSVSTLKIQRTQQEDSAVYLCASRWTGNGANVLTFGAGSRLTVL.

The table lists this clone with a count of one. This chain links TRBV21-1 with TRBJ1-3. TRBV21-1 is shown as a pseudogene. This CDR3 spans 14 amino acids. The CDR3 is CASSRGRDGNTIYF. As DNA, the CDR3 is TGTGCCAGCAGCCGAGGACGTGATGGAAACACCATATATTTT.

CDR3 sequence: CASGSGTSGDTQYF. The DNA of the CDR3 is TGTGCCAGCGGATCCGGGACTAGCGGAGATACGCAGTATTTT. V is TRBV19 and J is TRBJ2-3; 11 bases fit TRBD2. J was trimmed by 5 bases and V by 9 bases; bases with no gene match: 7. CDR3 length equals 14 residues. CDR1 and CDR2 (germline): LNHDA, SQIVND (reference sequence). The full variable domain, rest sourced from reference TRBV19 and TRBJ2-3, is DGGITQSPKYLFRKEGQNVTLSCEQNLNHDAMYWYRQDPGQGLRLIYYSQIVNDFQKGDIAEGYSVSREKKESFPLTVTSAQKNPTAFYLCASGSGTSGDTQYFGPGTRLTVL.

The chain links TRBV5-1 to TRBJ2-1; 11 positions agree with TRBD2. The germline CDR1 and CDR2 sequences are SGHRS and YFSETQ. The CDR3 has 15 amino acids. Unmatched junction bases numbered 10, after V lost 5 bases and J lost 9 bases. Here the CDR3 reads CASRSSGRPDGEQFF. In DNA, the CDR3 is TGCGCCAGCAGATCTAGCGGGAGGCCAGACGGTGAGCAGTTCTTC.